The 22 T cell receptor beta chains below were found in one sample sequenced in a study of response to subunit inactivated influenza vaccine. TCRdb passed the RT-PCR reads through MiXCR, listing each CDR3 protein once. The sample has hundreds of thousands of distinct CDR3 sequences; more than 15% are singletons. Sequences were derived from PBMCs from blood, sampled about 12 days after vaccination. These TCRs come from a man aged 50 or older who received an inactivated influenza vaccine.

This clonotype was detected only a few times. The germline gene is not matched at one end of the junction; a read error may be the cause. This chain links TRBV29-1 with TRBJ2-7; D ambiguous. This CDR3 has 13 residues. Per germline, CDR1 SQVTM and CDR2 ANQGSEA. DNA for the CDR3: TGCAGCGTCGAAGCCCAGAGCTCCTACGAGCAGTACTTC. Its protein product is CSVEAQSSYEQYF.

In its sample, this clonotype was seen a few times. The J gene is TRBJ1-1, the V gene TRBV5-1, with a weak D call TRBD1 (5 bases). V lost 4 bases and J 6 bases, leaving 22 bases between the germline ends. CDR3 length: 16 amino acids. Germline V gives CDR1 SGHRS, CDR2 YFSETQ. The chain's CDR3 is CASSALTGALNAEAFF. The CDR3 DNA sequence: TGCGCCAGCAGCGCCCTGACCGGGGCCCTAAACGCTGAAGCTTTCTTT.

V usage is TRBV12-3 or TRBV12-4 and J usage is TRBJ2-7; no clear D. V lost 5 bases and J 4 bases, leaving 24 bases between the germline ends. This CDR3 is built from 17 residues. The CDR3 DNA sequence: TGTGCCAGCAGTCCGCTAGGCCCGGAAGGTAGGGCTTACGAGCAGTACTTC. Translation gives CASSPLGPEGRAYEQYF.

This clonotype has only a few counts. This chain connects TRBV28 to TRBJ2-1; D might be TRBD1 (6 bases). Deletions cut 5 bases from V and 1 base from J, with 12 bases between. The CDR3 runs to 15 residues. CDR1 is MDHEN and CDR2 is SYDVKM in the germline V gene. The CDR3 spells CASSAPGTSYNEQFF. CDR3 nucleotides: TGTGCCAGCAGTGCACCCGGGACATCCTACAATGAGCAGTTCTTC. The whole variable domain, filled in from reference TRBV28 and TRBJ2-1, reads DVKVTQSSRYLVKRTGEKVFLECVQDMDHENMFWYRQDPGLGLRLIYFSYDVKMKEKGDIPEGYSVSREKKERFSLILESASTNQTSMYLCASSAPGTSYNEQFFGPGTRLTVL.

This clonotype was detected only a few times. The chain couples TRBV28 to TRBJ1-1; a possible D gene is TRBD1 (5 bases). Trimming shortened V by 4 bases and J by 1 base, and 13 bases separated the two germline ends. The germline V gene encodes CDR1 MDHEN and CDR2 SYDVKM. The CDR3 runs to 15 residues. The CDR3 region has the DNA TGTGCCAGCAGTTCCCCGGGGGGTTCGAACACTGAAGCTTTCTTT. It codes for CASSSPGGSNTEAFF.

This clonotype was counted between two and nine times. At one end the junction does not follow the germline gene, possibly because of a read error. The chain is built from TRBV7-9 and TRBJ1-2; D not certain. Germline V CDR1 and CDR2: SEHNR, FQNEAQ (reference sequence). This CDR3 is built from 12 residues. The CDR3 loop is CASSLYSPDGFF. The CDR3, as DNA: TGTGCCAGCAGCTTGTACAGCCCCGACGGGTTCTTC.

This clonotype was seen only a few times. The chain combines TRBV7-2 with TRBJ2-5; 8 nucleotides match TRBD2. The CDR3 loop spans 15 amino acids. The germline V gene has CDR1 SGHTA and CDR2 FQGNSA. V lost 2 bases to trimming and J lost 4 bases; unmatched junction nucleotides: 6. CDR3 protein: CASSLQAGVGETQYF. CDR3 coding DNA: TGTGCCAGCAGCTTACAAGCGGGAGTTGGAGAGACCCAGTACTTC.

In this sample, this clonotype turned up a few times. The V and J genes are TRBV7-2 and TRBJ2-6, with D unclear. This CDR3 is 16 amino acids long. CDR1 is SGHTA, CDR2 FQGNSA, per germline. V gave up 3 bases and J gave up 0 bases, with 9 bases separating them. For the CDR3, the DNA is TGTGCCAGCAGCTTGCGTAGTTTCTCTGGGGCCAACGTCCTGACTTTC. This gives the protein CASSLRSFSGANVLTF.

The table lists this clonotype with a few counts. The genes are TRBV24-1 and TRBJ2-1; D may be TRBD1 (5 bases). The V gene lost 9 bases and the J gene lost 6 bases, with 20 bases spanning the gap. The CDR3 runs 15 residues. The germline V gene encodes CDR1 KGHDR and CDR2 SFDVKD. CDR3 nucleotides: TGTGCCACCGGGGATGGGGCGCTTAGGCTCAATGAGCAGTTCTTC. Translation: CATGDGALRLNEQFF.

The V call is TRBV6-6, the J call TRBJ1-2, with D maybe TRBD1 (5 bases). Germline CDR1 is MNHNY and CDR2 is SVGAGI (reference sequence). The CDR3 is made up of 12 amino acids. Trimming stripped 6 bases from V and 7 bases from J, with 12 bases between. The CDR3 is CASSHGGSGYTF. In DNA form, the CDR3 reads TGTGCCAGCAGCCACGGGGGATCTGGCTACACCTTC.

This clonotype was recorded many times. In DNA, the CDR3 is TGTGCCAGCTCCCTCACCGGACAGTCCTATGGCTACACCTTC. The encoded protein is CASSLTGQSYGYTF. J is TRBJ1-2 and V is TRBV18; possible D gene TRBD1, 6 bases. Germline lookup yields CDR1 KGHSH and CDR2 LQKENI. Trimming removed 6 bases at V and 4 bases at J, with 15 bases between. There are 14 residues in the CDR3.

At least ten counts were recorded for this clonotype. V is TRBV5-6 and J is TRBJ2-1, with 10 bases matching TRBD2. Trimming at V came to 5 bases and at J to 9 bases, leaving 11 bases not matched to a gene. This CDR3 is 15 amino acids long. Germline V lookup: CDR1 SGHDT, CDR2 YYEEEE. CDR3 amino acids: CASRLRAGGPGEQFF. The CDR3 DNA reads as TGTGCCAGCAGATTGAGAGCGGGGGGGCCCGGTGAGCAGTTCTTC.

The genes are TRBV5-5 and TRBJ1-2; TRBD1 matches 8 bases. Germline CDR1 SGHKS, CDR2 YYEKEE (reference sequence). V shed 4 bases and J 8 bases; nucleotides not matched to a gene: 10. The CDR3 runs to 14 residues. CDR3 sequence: CASSPDRVTGGYTF. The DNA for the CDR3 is TGTGCCAGCAGCCCGGACAGGGTAACGGGGGGCTACACCTTC. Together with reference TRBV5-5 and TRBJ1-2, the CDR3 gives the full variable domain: DAGVTQSPTHLIKTRGQQVTLRCSPISGHKSVSWYQQVLGQGPQFIFQYYEKEERGRGNFPDRFSARQFPNYSSELNVNALLLGDSALYLCASSPDRVTGGYTFGSGTRLTVV.

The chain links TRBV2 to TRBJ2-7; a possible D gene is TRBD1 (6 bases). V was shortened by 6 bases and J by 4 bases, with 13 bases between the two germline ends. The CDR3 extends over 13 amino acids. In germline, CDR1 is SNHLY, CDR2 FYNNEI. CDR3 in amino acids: CASRETGNYEQYF. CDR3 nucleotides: TGTGCCAGCAGGGAAACAGGGAATTACGAGCAGTACTTC. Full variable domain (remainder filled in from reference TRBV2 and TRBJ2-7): EPEVTQTPSHQVTQMGQEVILRCVPISNHLYFYWYRQILGQKVEFLVSFYNNEISEKSEIFDDQFSVERPDGSNFTLKIRSTKLEDSAMYFCASRETGNYEQYFGPGTRLTVT.

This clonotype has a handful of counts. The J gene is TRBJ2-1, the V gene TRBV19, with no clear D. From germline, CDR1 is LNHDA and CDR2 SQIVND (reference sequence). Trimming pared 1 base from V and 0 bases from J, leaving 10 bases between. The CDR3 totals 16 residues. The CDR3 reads CASSIVGLLSYNEQFF. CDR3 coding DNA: TGTGCCAGTAGTATAGTCGGGCTCCTCTCCTACAATGAGCAGTTCTTC.

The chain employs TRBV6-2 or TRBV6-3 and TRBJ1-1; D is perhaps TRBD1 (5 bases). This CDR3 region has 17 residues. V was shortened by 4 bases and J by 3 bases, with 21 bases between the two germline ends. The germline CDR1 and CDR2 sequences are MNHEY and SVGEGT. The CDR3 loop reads CASSSWGRPRADTEAFF. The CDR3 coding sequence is TGTGCCAGCAGTTCCTGGGGCAGGCCACGGGCGGACACTGAAGCTTTCTTT.

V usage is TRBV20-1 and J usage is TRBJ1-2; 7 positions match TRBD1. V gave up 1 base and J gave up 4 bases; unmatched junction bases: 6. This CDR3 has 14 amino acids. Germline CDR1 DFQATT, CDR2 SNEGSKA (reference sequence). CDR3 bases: TGCAGTGCTAGAGTTCCGGGACAGCTCTATGGCTACACCTTC. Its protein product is CSARVPGQLYGYTF.

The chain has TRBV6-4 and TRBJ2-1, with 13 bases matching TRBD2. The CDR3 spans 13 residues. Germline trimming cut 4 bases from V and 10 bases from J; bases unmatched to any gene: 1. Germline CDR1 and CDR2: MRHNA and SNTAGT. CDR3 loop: CASSGLAGGEQFF. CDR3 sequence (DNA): TGTGCCAGCAGTGGACTAGCGGGAGGCGAGCAGTTCTTC.

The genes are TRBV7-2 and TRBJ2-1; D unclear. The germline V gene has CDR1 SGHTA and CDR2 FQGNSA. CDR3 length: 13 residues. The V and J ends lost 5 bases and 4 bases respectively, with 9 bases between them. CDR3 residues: CASSHRSYNEQFF. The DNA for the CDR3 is TGTGCCAGCAGCCACCGGAGTTACAATGAGCAGTTCTTC. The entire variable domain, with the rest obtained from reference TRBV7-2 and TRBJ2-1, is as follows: GAGVSQSPSNKVTEKGKDVELRCDPISGHTALYWYRQSLGQGLEFLIYFQGNSAPDKSGLPSDRFSAERTGGSVSTLTIQRTQQEDSAVYLCASSHRSYNEQFFGPGTRLTVL.

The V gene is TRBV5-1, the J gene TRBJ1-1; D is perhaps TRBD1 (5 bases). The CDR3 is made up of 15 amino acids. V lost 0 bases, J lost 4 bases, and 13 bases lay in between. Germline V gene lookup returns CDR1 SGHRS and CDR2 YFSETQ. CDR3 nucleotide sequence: TGCGCCAGCAGCTTGGCCGGGGCGGGAGGCACTGAAGCTTTCTTT. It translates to CASSLAGAGGTEAFF.

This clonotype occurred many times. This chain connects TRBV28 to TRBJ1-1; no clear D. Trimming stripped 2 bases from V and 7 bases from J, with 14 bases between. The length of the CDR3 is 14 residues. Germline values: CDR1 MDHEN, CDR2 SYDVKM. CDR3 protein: CASSLPTLTGEAFF. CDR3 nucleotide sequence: TGTGCCAGCAGTTTACCCACCCTTACGGGTGAAGCTTTCTTT.

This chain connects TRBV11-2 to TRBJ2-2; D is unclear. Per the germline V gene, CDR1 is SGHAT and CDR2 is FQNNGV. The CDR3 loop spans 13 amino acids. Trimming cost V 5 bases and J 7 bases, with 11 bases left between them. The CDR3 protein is CASSPDSLGELFF. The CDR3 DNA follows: TGTGCCAGCAGCCCAGACTCCCTCGGGGAGCTGTTTTTT.